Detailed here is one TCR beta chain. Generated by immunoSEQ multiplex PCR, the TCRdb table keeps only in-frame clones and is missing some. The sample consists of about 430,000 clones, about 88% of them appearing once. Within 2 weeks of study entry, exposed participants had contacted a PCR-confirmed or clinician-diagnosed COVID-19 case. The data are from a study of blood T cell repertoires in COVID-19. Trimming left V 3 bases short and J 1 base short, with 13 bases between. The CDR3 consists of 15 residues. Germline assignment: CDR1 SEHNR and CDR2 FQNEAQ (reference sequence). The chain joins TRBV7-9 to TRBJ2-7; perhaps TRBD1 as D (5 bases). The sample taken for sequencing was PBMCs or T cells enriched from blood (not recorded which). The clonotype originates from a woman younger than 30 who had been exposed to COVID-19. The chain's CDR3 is CASSFRQGGSYEQYF. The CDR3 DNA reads TGTGCCAGCAGCTTTCGCCAGGGCGGATCCTACGAGCAGTACTTC.